These T cell receptor beta chains were read from a single sample in a study of T cell responses to AZD1222 COVID-19 vaccine. Profiled with immunoSEQ multiplex PCR; TCRdb holds only in-frame clones, not every one. The sample contains about 130,000 clones, about 80% of which appear only once. Here the sequenced sample was peripheral blood, taken on day 0 of AZD1222 vaccination. Receptors were obtained from an adult in good health. The CDR3 runs from the conserved cysteine through the conserved F or W. Fields, in order: D gene, J gene, V gene, clone size, CDR3 DNA, CDR3 protein. D genes are given only for firm matches. Size tells how often a clone was seen (once, few, many) or the class of an expanded clone, and some rows leave it out.

d_gene: TRBD1
j_gene: TRBJ1-5
v_gene: TRBV27
abundance: .
CDR3nt: TGTGCCAGCAGCAACAGGGGCGGTCAGCCCCAGCATTTT
CDR3aa: CASSNRGGQPQHF

d_gene: .
j_gene: TRBJ1-3
v_gene: TRBV19
abundance: few
CDR3nt: TGTGCCAGTAGTTTCGGCGGAAACACCATATATTTT
CDR3aa: CASSFGGNTIYF

d_gene: TRBD1
j_gene: TRBJ1-2
v_gene: TRBV6-5
abundance: .
CDR3nt: TGTGCCAGCAGTTACTCGACAGGGGGTTACTATGGCTACACCTTC
CDR3aa: CASSYSTGGYYGYTF

d_gene: .
j_gene: TRBJ2-3
v_gene: TRBV2
abundance: .
CDR3nt: TGTGCCAGCACCAAAGAGGGGGGGACGTTGTTAAGCACAGATACGCAGTATTTT
CDR3aa: CASTKEGGTLLSTDTQYF

d_gene: TRBD1
j_gene: TRBJ1-3
v_gene: TRBV28
abundance: .
CDR3nt: TGTGCCAGCAGTCCCCGGACAGGGGGCTCTGGAAACACCATATATTTT
CDR3aa: CASSPRTGGSGNTIYF

d_gene: .
j_gene: TRBJ1-5
v_gene: TRBV28
abundance: .
CDR3nt: TGTGCCAGCAGCTCAATTGATCAGCCCCAGCATTTT
CDR3aa: CASSSIDQPQHF

d_gene: .
j_gene: TRBJ1-1
v_gene: TRBV5-1
abundance: .
CDR3nt: TGCGCCAGCAGCTCTCAAGCAGGAACTGAAGCTTTCTTT
CDR3aa: CASSSQAGTEAFF

d_gene: .
j_gene: TRBJ2-5
v_gene: TRBV5-1
abundance: .
CDR3nt: TGCGCCAGCAGCTTTGGCGGCCAAGAGACCCAGTACTTC
CDR3aa: CASSFGGQETQYF

d_gene: .
j_gene: TRBJ2-2
v_gene: TRBV5-1
abundance: .
CDR3nt: TGCGCCAGCAGCCTAGGGGGCACCGGGGAGCTGTTTTTT
CDR3aa: CASSLGGTGELFF

d_gene: .
j_gene: TRBJ1-5
v_gene: TRBV10-3
abundance: .
CDR3nt: TGTGCCATCGGCCGGGCGGGCAATCAGCCCCAGCATTTT
CDR3aa: CAIGRAGNQPQHF

d_gene: .
j_gene: TRBJ1-5
v_gene: TRBV7-9
abundance: .
CDR3nt: TGTGCCAGCAGCGGAGCATTCCCCGGGCCCCAGCATTTT
CDR3aa: CASSGAFPGPQHF

d_gene: .
j_gene: TRBJ1-1
v_gene: TRBV7-8
abundance: .
CDR3nt: TGTGCCAGCAGCTCCGGGACACTCAACACTGAAGCTTTCTTT
CDR3aa: CASSSGTLNTEAFF

d_gene: .
j_gene: TRBJ1-5
v_gene: TRBV3-1/TRBV3-2
abundance: .
CDR3nt: TGTGCCAGCAGCCAAGATACTTTGAATCAGCCCCAGCATTTT
CDR3aa: CASSQDTLNQPQHF

d_gene: .
j_gene: TRBJ2-5
v_gene: TRBV5-1
abundance: .
CDR3nt: TGCGCCAGCAGCTTAAAAGAGACCCAGTACTTC
CDR3aa: CASSLKETQYF

d_gene: .
j_gene: TRBJ1-1
v_gene: TRBV28
abundance: .
CDR3nt: TGTGCCAGCAGTATACAGGGTAGTAACACTGAAGCTTTCTTT
CDR3aa: CASSIQGSNTEAFF

d_gene: TRBD1
j_gene: TRBJ1-2
v_gene: TRBV28
abundance: .
CDR3nt: TGTGCCAGCAGCCTAGGGACAGTTCGCTTCTACGATAACTATGGCTACACCTTC
CDR3aa: CASSLGTVRFYDNYGYTF

d_gene: .
j_gene: TRBJ2-7
v_gene: TRBV28
abundance: .
CDR3nt: TGTGCCAGCAGTTTATCCACCTACGAGCAGTACTTC
CDR3aa: CASSLSTYEQYF

d_gene: .
j_gene: TRBJ1-2
v_gene: TRBV19
abundance: .
CDR3nt: TGTGCCAGCTATCACCGGGGGCAGAGGAGCTACACCTTC
CDR3aa: CASYHRGQRSYTF

d_gene: TRBD2
j_gene: TRBJ2-3
v_gene: TRBV7-3
abundance: .
CDR3nt: TGTGCCAGCAGCCTCCGATCGGGGCGGGGGTACACAGATACGCAGTATTTT
CDR3aa: CASSLRSGRGYTDTQYF

d_gene: TRBD1
j_gene: TRBJ1-5
v_gene: TRBV27
abundance: .
CDR3nt: TGTGCCAGCAGTAGACAGGGAGAGGGTCAGCCCCAGCATTTT
CDR3aa: CASSRQGEGQPQHF

d_gene: .
j_gene: TRBJ2-7
v_gene: TRBV6-5
abundance: few
CDR3nt: TGTGCCAGCACCGTGGGGATGGGGGGAACCTACGAGCAGTACTTC
CDR3aa: CASTVGMGGTYEQYF

d_gene: .
j_gene: TRBJ1-2
v_gene: TRBV5-1
abundance: once
CDR3nt: TGCGCCAGCAGCTTGGGGTTCGGTGGGAGCTATGGCTACACCTTC
CDR3aa: CASSLGFGGSYGYTF

d_gene: TRBD1
j_gene: TRBJ2-3
v_gene: TRBV2
abundance: .
CDR3nt: TGTGCCAGGGATAATCGGGACAGTTCAGATACGCAGTATTTT
CDR3aa: CARDNRDSSDTQYF

d_gene: .
j_gene: TRBJ1-3
v_gene: TRBV15
abundance: .
CDR3nt: TGTGCCACCAGCAGAGATCGGGGCGACCATGGAAACACCATATATTTT
CDR3aa: CATSRDRGDHGNTIYF

d_gene: .
j_gene: TRBJ1-5
v_gene: TRBV19
abundance: .
CDR3nt: TGTGCCAGTAGTATCGGGCTGGGCAATCAGCCCCAGCATTTT
CDR3aa: CASSIGLGNQPQHF

d_gene: TRBD2
j_gene: TRBJ2-1
v_gene: TRBV3-1/TRBV3-2
abundance: .
CDR3nt: TGTGCCAGCAGCCAAACCCTACTAGCGGGGGCCTACAATGAGCAGTTCTTC
CDR3aa: CASSQTLLAGAYNEQFF

d_gene: .
j_gene: TRBJ2-1
v_gene: TRBV18
abundance: .
CDR3nt: TGTGCCAGCTCACCACCGGGCGGGACCTCAGACCCTGAGCAGTTCTTC
CDR3aa: CASSPPGGTSDPEQFF

d_gene: .
j_gene: TRBJ1-1
v_gene: TRBV5-6
abundance: .
CDR3nt: TGTGCCAGCAGCGACGTACAGGGGAACACTGAAGCTTTCTTT
CDR3aa: CASSDVQGNTEAFF

d_gene: TRBD1
j_gene: TRBJ1-2
v_gene: TRBV6-1
abundance: once
CDR3nt: TGTGCCAGCAGTGAAGGGGGACAGGGGGCAAAAGTCACCTTC
CDR3aa: CASSEGGQGAKVTF

d_gene: TRBD1
j_gene: TRBJ2-5
v_gene: TRBV28
abundance: .
CDR3nt: TGTGCCAGCAGCCGCGGCGGGGGACAGGGAGAGGAGACCCAGTACTTC
CDR3aa: CASSRGGGQGEETQYF

d_gene: .
j_gene: TRBJ1-1
v_gene: TRBV6-2/TRBV6-3
abundance: .
CDR3nt: TGTGCCAGCAGCCCCCTCAGGGGACCCTCAAACACTGAAGCTTTCTTT
CDR3aa: CASSPLRGPSNTEAFF

d_gene: .
j_gene: TRBJ1-1
v_gene: TRBV9
abundance: .
CDR3nt: TGTGCCAGCAGCGTAGGGAACGGCCCGAACACTGAAGCTTTCTTT
CDR3aa: CASSVGNGPNTEAFF

d_gene: .
j_gene: TRBJ1-2
v_gene: TRBV19
abundance: .
CDR3nt: TGTGCCAGCGGAACACCGGACTATGGCTACACCTTC
CDR3aa: CASGTPDYGYTF

d_gene: .
j_gene: TRBJ2-7
v_gene: TRBV30
abundance: .
CDR3nt: TGTGCCTGGAGTGGGGGCACCTACTACGAGCAGTACTTC
CDR3aa: CAWSGGTYYEQYF

d_gene: .
j_gene: TRBJ1-3
v_gene: TRBV4-2
abundance: once
CDR3nt: TGTGCCAGCAGCCAAGTGGGAGGGCAGGCGAGCTCTGGAAACACCATATATTTT
CDR3aa: CASSQVGGQASSGNTIYF

d_gene: TRBD1
j_gene: TRBJ1-6
v_gene: TRBV30
abundance: .
CDR3nt: TGTGCCTGGAGTGTATATGGGACAGCGAAAAATTCACCCCTCCACTTT
CDR3aa: CAWSVYGTAKNSPLHF

d_gene: .
j_gene: TRBJ1-1
v_gene: TRBV19
abundance: .
CDR3nt: TGTGCCAGTAGTATTCTTGGACAGCTGAACACTGAAGCTTTCTTT
CDR3aa: CASSILGQLNTEAFF

d_gene: TRBD1
j_gene: TRBJ2-1
v_gene: TRBV28
abundance: .
CDR3nt: TGTGCCAGCAGTCGGGACAGGGGAAGGAACAATGAGCAGTTCTTC
CDR3aa: CASSRDRGRNNEQFF

d_gene: .
j_gene: TRBJ1-1
v_gene: TRBV19
abundance: .
CDR3nt: TGTGCCAGTAAGGCCCCCACTGAAGCTTTCTTT
CDR3aa: CASKAPTEAFF

d_gene: .
j_gene: TRBJ2-7
v_gene: TRBV29-1
abundance: .
CDR3nt: TGCAGCGTTGAGTTGACTAGAGGAGGGTCCTACGAGCAGTACTTC
CDR3aa: CSVELTRGGSYEQYF

d_gene: TRBD1
j_gene: TRBJ1-2
v_gene: TRBV11-1
abundance: .
CDR3nt: TGTGCCAGCAGCTCAACCGACAGGGGGCTTGGCTACACCTTC
CDR3aa: CASSSTDRGLGYTF